The present TCR beta chain was sequenced within a study of breast tumors, draining lymph nodes, adjacent tissues. The lymph nodes were axillary draining lymph nodes from breast cancer patients. From the multiplex PCR reads, TCRdb called clonotypes with MiXCR, one entry per CDR3 protein. Of 140,000 to 150,000 distinct CDR3 sequences in the sample, 32% are singletons; the top ten hold under 2.5%. Trimming cost V 3 bases and J 2 bases, with 15 bases left between them. Germline CDR1 and CDR2: SGDLS and YYNGEE. This CDR3 has 17 amino acids. The clonotype originates from a female donor with breast cancer. Some clones in this sample may be carry-over from other donors' samples. The sample consisted of axillary lymph node tissue. V is TRBV9 and J is TRBJ2-6, with a tentative D call TRBD1 (7 bases). The CDR3 sequence: CASSARQGGAGANVLTF. The DNA for the CDR3 is TGTGCCAGCAGCGCTCGCCAGGGGGGAGCTGGGGCCAACGTCCTGACTTTC.